This entry features one T cell receptor (beta chain) sequence. V lost 5 bases, J lost 7 bases, and 6 bases lay in between. In germline, CDR1 is MNHNS, CDR2 SASEGT. CDR3 size: 11 residues. The data were taken from a study of shared clonotypes between healthy human individuals. Using immunoSEQ multiplex PCR, the repertoire was profiled, and TCRdb retains in-frame clones only, with some absent. The data show about 1 million clones, around 75% seen once. The V and J genes are TRBV6-1 and TRBJ2-4, with D perhaps TRBD1 (6 bases). Material: memory CD4+ T cells sorted from blood. Sample subset: CD45RA-negative fraction. The clonotype was recovered from a man aged 18 to 30 in good health. The CDR3 here is CASSQGNIQYF. The CDR3 bases are TGTGCCAGCAGTCAGGGGAACATTCAGTACTTC.